A single sample is the source of the 7 T cell receptor beta chains below, sequenced in a study of blood T cell repertoires in COVID-19. Sequencing was performed with immunoSEQ multiplex PCR; in TCRdb, only in-frame clones are kept and a portion is missing. Here the sample spans 60,000 or so clones, roughly 79% being singletons. Sequenced material: peripheral blood. These receptors came from a man aged 60 to 69 with acute or convalescent COVID-19.

V and J are TRBV10-1 and TRBJ2-3; 8 nucleotides line up with TRBD2. V shed 3 bases, J shed 4 bases, and the junction held 9 bases outside the gene matches. Germline CDR1 and CDR2: WNHNN and SYGVQD (reference sequence). CDR3 length: 16 residues. The CDR3 DNA is TGCGCCAGCAGTGAATGGCTAGCGGGTGAATCAGATACGCAGTATTTT. Its translation is CASSEWLAGESDTQYF.

This chain connects TRBV7-8 to TRBJ2-1; 9 nucleotides match TRBD1. The germline V gene encodes CDR1 SGHVS and CDR2 FQNEAQ. Germline trimming cut 4 bases from V and 8 bases from J; bases unmatched to any gene: 9. The CDR3 length is 15 residues. CDR3 sequence: CASSSQLQGAHEQFF. CDR3 sequence (DNA): TGTGCCAGCAGCTCTCAATTACAGGGGGCCCATGAGCAGTTCTTC.

CDR3 in amino acids: CASTPGTGAAEAFF. For the CDR3, the DNA is TGCGCCAGCACCCCCGGGACAGGGGCCGCTGAAGCTTTCTTT. V and J are TRBV5-1 and TRBJ1-1, with 10 bases identical to TRBD1. This CDR3 comprises 14 residues. V dropped 6 bases and J dropped 6; count of bases not matched to a gene: 8. Looked up from germline, CDR1 is SGHRS and CDR2 is YFSETQ.

This chain joins TRBV5-1 and TRBJ2-7; TRBD2 matches 10 bases. Germline CDR1 reads SGHRS; CDR2 reads YFSETQ. The V segment lost 1 base and the J segment 5 bases; nucleotides outside the gene matches: 12. This CDR3 has 17 residues. The CDR3 is CASSLTPSGGPLNEQYF. The DNA of the CDR3 is TGCGCCAGCAGCTTGACACCTAGCGGGGGTCCTTTGAACGAGCAGTACTTC.

The rearrangement uses TRBV7-2 and TRBJ2-1, with 13 nucleotides matching TRBD2. The germline V gene has CDR1 SGHTA and CDR2 FQGNSA. The CDR3 spans 16 residues. The V gene end was trimmed by 3 bases and the J gene end by 10 bases; junction bases not matched to a gene: 9. The CDR3 loop is CASSLERTSGGGEQFF. The CDR3 coding sequence is TGTGCCAGCAGCTTGGAGAGGACTAGCGGGGGAGGGGAGCAGTTCTTC.

The J gene is TRBJ2-7, the V gene TRBV15; TRBD1 might be the D (6 bases). CDR3 length: 13 residues. Germline loops: CDR1 LNHNV, CDR2 YYDKDF (reference sequence). The ends were cut back, 2 bases at V and 2 bases at J, with 7 bases in the middle. This CDR3 reads CATSRRTAYEQYF. CDR3 nucleotide sequence: TGTGCCACCAGCAGACGGACAGCCTACGAGCAGTACTTC.

The V and J genes are TRBV19 and TRBJ1-4, with 7 bases lining up with TRBD1. The CDR3 is made up of 13 amino acids. Germline CDR1 and CDR2: LNHDA and SQIVND (reference sequence). J was trimmed by 3 bases and V by 9 bases; bases with no gene match: 4. CDR3 coding DNA: TGTGCCAGCAGACAGGGAGCTAATGAAAAACTGTTTTTT. Protein: CASRQGANEKLFF.